These 3 T cell receptor beta chains originate from one sample sequenced in a study of identical twins. TCRdb processed the 5' RACE reads anew with MiXCR; each CDR3 protein has one entry. The sample shows 500,000 to 600,000 distinct CDR3 sequences, 22% of them seen only once. In addition, the sample was reused for a study of T cells expressing NK-cell markers.

The sequenced sample consisted of CD4+ T cells sorted from blood. All receptors come from a woman aged 18-29 years in good health.

The chain employs TRBV5-1 and TRBJ2-7, with D possibly called TRBD1 or TRBD2 (5 bases each). This CDR3 contains 16 residues. V was pared by 3 bases and J by 6 bases, with 22 bases between. Germline values: CDR1 SGHRS, CDR2 YFSETQ. In DNA, the CDR3 is TGCGCCAGCAGCTACCTCCGAGGGACGATAAGTGGCGAGCAGTACTTC. It translates to CASSYLRGTISGEQYF.

This chain connects TRBV10-3 to TRBJ2-5, with 7 bases lining up with TRBD1. The CDR3 is made up of 13 amino acids. Losses at the gene ends were 7 bases for V and 5 bases for J; bases not matched to a gene: 7. CDR1 is ENHRY, CDR2 SYGVKD, per germline. Written as DNA, the CDR3 is TGTGCCATCAAGGTCGACAGGGAGGAGACCCAGTACTTC. This codes for CAIKVDREETQYF.

V and J are TRBV7-2 and TRBJ1-4; D is uncertain. The CDR3 spans 14 residues. CDR1 and CDR2 from the germline V gene are SGHTA and FQGNSA. V lost 5 bases to trimming and J lost 5 bases, with 12 bases between them. The CDR3 DNA sequence: TGTGCCAGCAGCCCCCCTTGGTCCAATGAAAAACTGTTTTTT. It specifies CASSPPWSNEKLFF.